This T cell receptor beta chain emerged from a study of cytomegalovirus exposure and HLA in healthy donors. The germline V gene encodes CDR1 SGHNT and CDR2 YENEEA. The length of the CDR3 is 14 residues. V lost 8 bases, J lost 2 bases, and 12 bases lay in between. As concerns this clone: Antigen: not known.

The data were produced by immunoSEQ multiplex PCR, yet TCRdb's version contains in-frame clones alone and is incomplete. The sample lists more than 140,000 clones; about 89% were seen once. Points from the study as a whole: It was 164 TCR beta chains that were listed as cytomegalovirus-associated.

Sequences were obtained from PBMCs. The chain recombines TRBV11-3 with TRBJ2-2, with D perhaps TRBD2 (5 bases). This receptor was obtained from a woman aged 18-30 years in good health and CMV-seropositive. CDR3 sequence: CASRRTANTGELFF. CDR3 DNA sequence: TGTGCCAGCCGGAGGACGGCCAACACCGGGGAGCTGTTTTTT.